This is a list of T cell receptor beta chains from one sample in a study of T cells in Graves' hyperthyroidism and ophthalmopathy. One entry per CDR3 protein, called by TCRdb with MiXCR from the multiplex PCR reads. The repertoire holds fewer than 500,000 distinct CDR3 sequences, more than 14% seen once, with roughly a fifth in the top ten. The source material was blood. The source of these receptors is a woman in her twenties or thirties with Graves' ophthalmopathy. The conserved cysteine and the conserved F or W are not part of the CDR3 here. Each record gives: CDR3 protein, J gene, V gene.

cdr3_aa: SVVEGDSTYEQY; j_call: TRBJ2-7; v_call: TRBV29-1
cdr3_aa: ASSFRLRFSYEQY; j_call: TRBJ2-7; v_call: TRBV28
cdr3_aa: ASSATVGNQPQH; j_call: TRBJ1-5; v_call: TRBV2
cdr3_aa: SATLTSTDTRY; j_call: TRBJ2-3; v_call: TRBV20-1
cdr3_aa: ANSFQGAIWGNTIY; j_call: TRBJ1-3; v_call: TRBV12-3/TRBV12-4
cdr3_aa: ASSPATSGGSYEQY; j_call: TRBJ2-7; v_call: TRBV5-4
cdr3_aa: ASSSEALNTEAF; j_call: TRBJ1-1; v_call: TRBV9
cdr3_aa: ASSLAIQGNTIY; j_call: TRBJ1-3; v_call: TRBV7-6
cdr3_aa: ASSLGRGGKSPDTQY; j_call: TRBJ2-3; v_call: TRBV7-8
cdr3_aa: ASSFPVGGVYGYT; j_call: TRBJ1-2; v_call: TRBV28
cdr3_aa: ASSSQGTAHGYT; j_call: TRBJ1-2; v_call: TRBV7-2
cdr3_aa: ASSSSSGRVGNEQF; j_call: TRBJ2-1; v_call: TRBV7-6
cdr3_aa: ASSQVYLPKRGGSADTQY; j_call: TRBJ2-3; v_call: TRBV3-1
cdr3_aa: ASSLGGPNTGGYT; j_call: TRBJ1-2; v_call: TRBV7-8
cdr3_aa: SAREGGSQDTQY; j_call: TRBJ2-3; v_call: TRBV20-1
cdr3_aa: AWKSANEKLF; j_call: TRBJ1-4; v_call: TRBV30
cdr3_aa: AVALKVEQY; j_call: TRBJ2-7; v_call: TRBV2
cdr3_aa: ASSSLRAYNEQF; j_call: TRBJ2-1; v_call: TRBV11-2
cdr3_aa: ASSQGGQGYQPQH; j_call: TRBJ1-5; v_call: TRBV7-8
cdr3_aa: ASSLELAGGARRETQY; j_call: TRBJ2-5; v_call: TRBV11-3
cdr3_aa: ATREGVYGYT; j_call: TRBJ1-2; v_call: TRBV28
cdr3_aa: ASSSAGASGNTIY; j_call: TRBJ1-3; v_call: TRBV6-5
cdr3_aa: AWSVGLSHQPQH; j_call: TRBJ1-5; v_call: TRBV30
cdr3_aa: ASRPRDRGYEQY; j_call: TRBJ2-7; v_call: TRBV28
cdr3_aa: ASSLWGQLPAEAF; j_call: TRBJ1-1; v_call: TRBV28
cdr3_aa: ASRAGDSRVYGYT; j_call: TRBJ1-2; v_call: TRBV28
cdr3_aa: ASSVLGQGNYEQY; j_call: TRBJ2-7; v_call: TRBV5-1
cdr3_aa: ASSLPLNSGVQETQY; j_call: TRBJ2-5; v_call: TRBV28
cdr3_aa: ASSLDCRDRGREKLF; j_call: TRBJ1-4; v_call: TRBV11-3
cdr3_aa: SARGQGNEKLF; j_call: TRBJ1-4; v_call: TRBV20-1
cdr3_aa: ASSQAIQRSSYNSPLH; j_call: TRBJ1-6; v_call: TRBV4-2
cdr3_aa: ASSLFRDRDEKLF; j_call: TRBJ1-4; v_call: TRBV28
cdr3_aa: ASRQGKEVYEQY; j_call: TRBJ2-7; v_call: TRBV13
cdr3_aa: ASSQAQGVSNQPQH; j_call: TRBJ1-5; v_call: TRBV4-1
cdr3_aa: ASSFQGVQPQH; j_call: TRBJ1-5; v_call: TRBV5-8
cdr3_aa: ASKPPGAPTDTQY; j_call: TRBJ2-3; v_call: TRBV2
cdr3_aa: ASQPVAGEKLF; j_call: TRBJ1-4; v_call: TRBV6-2/TRBV6-3
cdr3_aa: ASSGLAGGLGDEQF; j_call: TRBJ2-1; v_call: TRBV2
cdr3_aa: AISESVNTEAF; j_call: TRBJ1-1; v_call: TRBV10-3
cdr3_aa: ATSTLGGGLNEETQY; j_call: TRBJ2-5; v_call: TRBV15
cdr3_aa: ASRGYRGRNHGYT; j_call: TRBJ1-2; v_call: TRBV19
cdr3_aa: ASSLRGNYGYT; j_call: TRBJ1-2; v_call: TRBV28